The source of this TCR beta chain is a study of cytomegalovirus exposure and HLA in healthy donors. Looking at the study overall: Unique TCRs numbering some 77 million, obtained from HLA-typed donors, made up an early data release. General study findings and limits: Reports indicated that the classifier achieved high specificity and sensitivity in diagnosing cytomegalovirus status. As confirmed in vitro, a few CMV-associated chains were specific for CMV antigens.

The CDR3 consists of 17 residues. CDR1 is SGDLS and CDR2 is YYNGEE in the germline V gene. The V segment lost 4 bases and the J segment 2 bases; nucleotides outside the gene matches: 8. The PCR used 60 Vbeta and 13 Jbeta primers. Assay: immunoSEQ multiplex PCR; the TCRdb copy retains only in-frame clones and omits some. The sample has around 170,000 clones; roughly 70% are singletons. About this clone: Antigen specificity is unknown.

The sequenced sample consisted of PBMCs. The clonotype was recovered from a girl between 5 and 17 years old in good health and CMV-seronegative. The V gene is TRBV9, the J gene TRBJ2-3; 12 bases are a match to TRBD2. The DNA for the CDR3 is TGTGCCAGCAGCCCACGGACTAGCGGGGCCATCACAGATACGCAGTATTTT. Its translation is CASSPRTSGAITDTQYF.